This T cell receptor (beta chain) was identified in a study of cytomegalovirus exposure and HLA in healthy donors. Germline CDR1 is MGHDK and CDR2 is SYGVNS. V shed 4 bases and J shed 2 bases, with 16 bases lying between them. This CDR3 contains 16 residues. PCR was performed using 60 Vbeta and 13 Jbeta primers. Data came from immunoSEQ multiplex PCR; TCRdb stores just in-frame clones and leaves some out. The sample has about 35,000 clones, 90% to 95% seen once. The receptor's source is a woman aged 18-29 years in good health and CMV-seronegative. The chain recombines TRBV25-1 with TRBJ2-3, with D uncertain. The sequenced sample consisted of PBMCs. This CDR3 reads CASSGLRVPDTDTQYF. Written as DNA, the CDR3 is TGTGCCAGCAGTGGCCTCCGGGTTCCCGACACAGATACGCAGTATTTT.